This TCR beta chain was recorded in a study of T-cell memory formation after mild COVID-19. TCRdb reanalysed the 5' RACE reads using MiXCR and keeps one entry per CDR3 protein. Here the sample spans 250,000 to 300,000 distinct CDR3 sequences, about a sixth being singletons. This CDR3 is 17 amino acids long. Germline CDR1 is SGHRS and CDR2 is YFSETQ. V lost 1 base, J lost 0 bases, and 17 bases lay in between. Sequencing input: PBMCs or a T cell subset sorted from them (not recorded which). This receptor was taken from a man between 18 and 29 years old who had mild COVID-19 (a few samples of this study predate the infection). Cell type and time point are not known. The chain uses TRBV5-1 and TRBJ2-7; D remains unclear. The DNA of the CDR3 is TGCGCCAGCAGCTTGTTCCCCGGGTCGGCGAGCTCCTACGAGCAGTACGTC. Its translation: CASSLFPGSASSYEQYV.